The 3 T cell receptor beta chains below all came from one sample that was sequenced in a study of human T cells and chemical hapten exposure. TCRdb reanalysed the RACE reads using MiXCR and keeps one entry per CDR3 protein. This table holds approximately 80,000 distinct CDR3 sequences, 7.5% to 9.5% found once. As to time point: patch test 1, 2 weeks after DPC sensitization. Treatment noted: therapeutic diphenylcyclopropenone sensitization with weekly scalp DPC. The sample here was whole blood, taken in connection with sensitization to the hapten diphenylcyclopropenone (DPC). The receptors shown here come from a woman aged 25 to 39 with alopecia areata. Some clones in this sample may be carry-over from other donors' samples.

This clonotype was observed at least ten times. V is TRBV20-1 and J is TRBJ1-1, with D perhaps matching TRBD1 (5 bases). V gave up 3 bases and J gave up 8 bases, with 10 bases separating them. Germline V CDR1 and CDR2: DFQATT, SNEGSKA (reference sequence). CDR3 length equals 11 residues. The DNA of the CDR3 is TGCAGTGCTAGGGACATCCCGGAAGCTTTCTTT. Translating gives CSARDIPEAFF.

This clonotype was counted between two and nine times. The chain links TRBV5-1 to TRBJ1-6; 7 nucleotides align to TRBD1. J was trimmed by 9 bases and V by 3 bases; bases with no gene match: 12. The CDR3 totals 16 residues. Germline-derived CDR1 and CDR2 are SGHRS and YFSETQ. The CDR3 protein is CASSWGEGQARSPLHF. In nucleotides, the CDR3 is TGCGCCAGCAGCTGGGGGGAAGGACAGGCTCGTTCACCCCTCCACTTT.

This clonotype occurred a few times. The gene calls are TRBV10-3 and TRBJ2-2; D remains ambiguous. Trimming stripped 6 bases from V and 6 bases from J, with 11 bases between. CDR3 size: 13 residues. The V gene's germline CDR1 is ENHRY and CDR2 SYGVKD. CDR3 sequence (DNA): TGTGCCATCAGCGGAAGAATCCCCGGGGAGCTGTTTTTT. Its protein product is CAISGRIPGELFF.